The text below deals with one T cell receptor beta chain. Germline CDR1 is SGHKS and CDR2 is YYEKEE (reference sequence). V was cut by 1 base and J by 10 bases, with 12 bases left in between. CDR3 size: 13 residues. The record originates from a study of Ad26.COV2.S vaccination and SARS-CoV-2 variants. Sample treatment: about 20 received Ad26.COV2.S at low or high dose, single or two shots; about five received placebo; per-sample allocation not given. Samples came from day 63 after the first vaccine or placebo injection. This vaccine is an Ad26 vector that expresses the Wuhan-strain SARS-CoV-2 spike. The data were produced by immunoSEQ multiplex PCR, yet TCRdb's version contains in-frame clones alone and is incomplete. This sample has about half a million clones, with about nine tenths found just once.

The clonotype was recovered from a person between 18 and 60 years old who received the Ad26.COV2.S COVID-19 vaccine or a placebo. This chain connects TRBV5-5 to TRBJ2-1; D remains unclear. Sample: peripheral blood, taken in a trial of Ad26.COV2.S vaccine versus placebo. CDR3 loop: CASSLYSGGEQFF. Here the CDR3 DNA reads TGTGCCAGCAGCTTGTATTCGGGTGGGGAGCAGTTCTTC. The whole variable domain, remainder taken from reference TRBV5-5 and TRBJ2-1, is DAGVTQSPTHLIKTRGQQVTLRCSPISGHKSVSWYQQVLGQGPQFIFQYYEKEERGRGNFPDRFSARQFPNYSSELNVNALLLGDSALYLCASSLYSGGEQFFGPGTRLTVL.